This T cell receptor beta chain is from a study of blood T cell repertoires in COVID-19. Study background: Sites in the United States, Italy and Spain provided acute and convalescent COVID-19 samples. The cDNA or gDNA used as material had been derived from T cells, B-cell-depleted T cells, or PBMCs.

Germline CDR1 reads LGHNA; CDR2 reads YSLEER. The CDR3 extends over 17 amino acids. V lost 4 bases and J lost 0, with 16 bases in between. In the authors' workflow: It was from reference gene primer amplification that nucleated cell counts were estimated. Profiled with immunoSEQ multiplex PCR; TCRdb holds only in-frame clones, not every one. D and trimming were read from the DNA, whereas the V and J calls and clone size are those reported in that table. This sample has about 150,000 clones; 60% to 85% occur once, and the top ten carry under 2%. This chain uses TRBV4-3 with TRBJ2-1; no clear D gene. This TCR was recovered from an elderly man with acute or convalescent COVID-19. Sequencing input: peripheral blood. DNA of the CDR3: TGCGCCAGCAGCCGAGTATGGGCTTTCAGCTCCTACAATGAGCAGTTCTTC. Protein product: CASSRVWAFSSYNEQFF.